This T cell receptor beta chain was identified during a study of post-analysis software for immune sequencing data. cDNA libraries of TCR beta carried unique molecular identifiers. TCRdb ran MiXCR on the PCR reads and lists one entry per CDR3 protein. Here the sample spans hundreds of thousands of distinct CDR3 sequences, 25% to 30% being singletons. After removal of 3 bases from V and 9 bases from J, the junction contained 7 bases not matched to a gene. The CDR3 covers 15 residues. The germline CDR1 and CDR2 sequences are MNHEY and SVGAGI. Whole-study results and caveats: With TRBV5-6, TRBV5-1 and TRBV20-1 included, about five TRBV segments were more frequent in patients than in controls. By F measure, samples from a shared preparation batch strongly co-clustered.

This clonotype has a handful of counts. Its antigen remains unknown. The sequenced material came from blood. V and J are TRBV6-5 and TRBJ1-6; 8 bases agree with TRBD1. The TCR comes from a girl aged 5 to 17 with multiple sclerosis. CDR3 nucleotides: TGTGCCAGCAGTTATTCGGACACAGGGGGTTCACCCCTCCACTTT. This codes for CASSYSDTGGSPLHF.